The rows below give T cell receptor beta chains drawn from one sample of a study of CD8 T cells in Susac syndrome. One entry per CDR3 protein, called by TCRdb with MiXCR from the immunoSEQ multiplex PCR reads. Of 250,000 to 350,000 distinct CDR3 sequences in the sample, about 85% were seen once. The sequenced material came from CD8+ T cells from PBMCs. The source of these receptors is a human donor with multiple sclerosis. CDR3s include the opening cysteine and the closing phenylalanine or tryptophan. The D gene is left open where the match is weak. The size of a clone is reported for some rows only, either as once, few or many, or as a class for expanded clones.

v_call,d_call,clone_size,j_call,cdr3_aa,cdr3_nt
TRBV25-1,TRBD2,NA,TRBJ2-2,CASSEWVLAGASKAGELFF,TGTGCCAGCAGTGAATGGGTCCTAGCGGGAGCCTCAAAGGCCGGGGAGCTGTTTTTT
TRBV28,NA,NA,TRBJ1-5,CASSRVPLSQPQHF,TGTGCCAGCAGTAGGGTCCCTCTCTCGCAGCCCCAGCATTTT
TRBV9,NA,NA,TRBJ1-4,CASSGGWGPPTNEKLFF,TGTGCCAGCAGCGGAGGGTGGGGGCCTCCTACTAATGAAAAACTGTTTTTT
TRBV29-1,TRBD1,NA,TRBJ2-5,CSVEGQGPETQYF,TGCAGCGTTGAAGGACAGGGCCCGGAGACCCAGTACTTC
TRBV3-1,NA,NA,TRBJ2-3,CASKDIGGSTDTQYF,TGTGCCAGCAAAGATATTGGTGGTAGCACAGATACGCAGTATTTT
TRBV28,TRBD1,NA,TRBJ2-5,CASSSGQGDVETQYF,TGTGCCAGCAGTTCTGGACAGGGGGATGTAGAGACCCAGTACTTC
TRBV28,NA,NA,TRBJ2-6,CASSWFGEAGANVLTF,TGTGCCAGCAGTTGGTTCGGCGAGGCTGGGGCCAACGTCCTGACTTTC
TRBV23-1,NA,NA,TRBJ1-1,CAGSQSGGTGHPNTEAFF,TGCGCCGGCAGTCAATCTGGGGGAACGGGACACCCGAACACTGAAGCTTTCTTT
TRBV25-1,NA,NA,TRBJ2-7,CASSTGYMREQYF,TGTGCCAGCAGTACGGGATATATGCGCGAGCAGTACTTC
TRBV7-6,TRBD2,NA,TRBJ2-7,CASSLGLAGVYEQCF,TGTGCCAGCAGCTTGGGACTAGCGGGGGTCTACGAGCAGTGCTTC
TRBV6-6,NA,NA,TRBJ2-7,CASSYSNPPTGEQYF,TGTGCCAGCAGTTACTCGAATCCCCCGACTGGAGAGCAGTACTTC
TRBV7-8,TRBD2,few,TRBJ2-1,CASSLTSGPANEQFF,TGTGCCAGCAGCCTGACTAGCGGTCCCGCCAATGAGCAGTTCTTC
TRBV19,TRBD1,once,TRBJ2-7,CASSKPGQGFYEQYF,TGTGCCAGTAGTAAACCGGGACAGGGTTTTTACGAGCAGTACTTC
TRBV7-9,NA,NA,TRBJ2-5,CASSPKQGTETQYF,TGTGCCAGCAGCCCCAAACAGGGTACGGAGACCCAGTACTTC
TRBV28,TRBD2,NA,TRBJ2-5,CASSLYRLAGEVGETQYF,TGTGCCAGCAGTTTGTACCGACTAGCGGGAGAGGTAGGGGAGACCCAGTACTTC
TRBV7-9,NA,NA,TRBJ1-4,CASATSTGREKLFF,TGTGCCAGCGCTACTTCGACAGGCCGGGAAAAACTGTTTTTT
TRBV28,NA,NA,TRBJ2-4,CASSFQPRGNIQYF,TGTGCCAGCAGTTTTCAACCCAGGGGCAACATTCAGTACTTC
TRBV20-1,NA,NA,TRBJ2-2,CSARTGERGGELFF,TGCAGTGCTAGAACGGGAGAAAGAGGCGGGGAGCTGTTTTTT
TRBV28,NA,NA,TRBJ2-1,CASSLLLAESSYNEQFF,TGTGCCAGCAGTTTACTGCTAGCCGAAAGCTCCTACAATGAGCAGTTCTTC
TRBV3-1,NA,few,TRBJ2-3,CASSQDPGLTSTDTQYF,TGTGCCAGCAGCCAGGACCCGGGACTCACTAGCACAGATACGCAGTATTTT
TRBV27,NA,NA,TRBJ1-2,CASSLSGSGSDYGYTF,TGTGCCAGCAGTTTATCGGGATCAGGGTCGGACTATGGCTACACCTTC
TRBV28,NA,few,TRBJ2-7,CASSFTGTFYEQYF,TGTGCCAGCAGTTTTACGGGAACTTTCTACGAGCAGTACTTC
TRBV7-9,TRBD2,NA,TRBJ2-3,CASSPLAGAGDTQYF,TGTGCCAGCAGCCCGCTAGCGGGAGCAGGAGATACGCAGTATTTT
TRBV2,TRBD1,NA,TRBJ1-2,CASMFGTDYGYTF,TGTGCCAGCATGTTCGGGACAGACTATGGCTACACCTTC
TRBV7-8,NA,few,TRBJ2-3,CAVIIFPDTQYF,TGTGCCGTCATCATTTTTCCAGATACGCAGTATTTT
TRBV20-1,NA,NA,TRBJ2-1,CSARDPEGFSYNEQFF,TGCAGTGCTAGAGATCCGGAGGGCTTCTCCTACAATGAGCAGTTCTTC
TRBV7-9,TRBD1,NA,TRBJ1-6,CASSGFGDRGQTLHF,TGTGCCAGCAGCGGGTTTGGGGACAGAGGGCAAACCCTCCACTTT
TRBV27,TRBD1,NA,TRBJ1-5,CASSLTQGGHQPQHF,TGTGCCAGCAGTTTGACCCAGGGGGGGCATCAGCCCCAGCATTTT
TRBV29-1,NA,NA,TRBJ2-7,CSVRQRGRPLEQYF,TGCAGCGTTCGCCAAAGAGGCAGACCCCTAGAGCAGTACTTC
TRBV30,NA,NA,TRBJ2-6,CAWAGAGRHSGANVLTF,TGTGCCTGGGCCGGGGCCGGGCGGCACTCTGGGGCCAACGTCCTGACTTTC
TRBV7-3,TRBD1,NA,TRBJ2-5,CASSATGGGQETQYF,TGTGCCAGCAGCGCCACAGGGGGCGGACAAGAGACCCAGTACTTC
TRBV7-9,NA,NA,TRBJ2-7,CASSQRYSYEQYF,TGTGCCAGCAGCCAAAGGTATTCCTACGAGCAGTACTTC
TRBV28,NA,once,TRBJ2-3,CASSFQGMTDTQYF,TGTGCCAGCAGTTTTCAGGGGATGACAGATACGCAGTATTTT
TRBV11-2,NA,NA,TRBJ1-2,CASSLGSWDYGYTF,TGTGCCAGCAGCTTAGGTAGCTGGGACTATGGCTACACCTTC
TRBV27,TRBD2,NA,TRBJ2-5,CASSSWTSGLQETQYF,TGTGCCAGCAGTTCATGGACTAGCGGCCTCCAAGAGACCCAGTACTTC
TRBV27,NA,NA,TRBJ2-7,CASSLSTGPPAYEQYF,TGTGCCAGCAGTTTATCGACCGGCCCTCCTGCCTACGAGCAGTACTTC
TRBV7-9,NA,NA,TRBJ2-5,CASSPAGQETQYF,TGTGCCAGCAGCCCCGCGGGTCAAGAGACCCAGTACTTC
TRBV19,NA,NA,TRBJ2-5,CASSRGKWDQETQYF,TGTGCCAGTAGCCGGGGGAAGTGGGACCAAGAGACCCAGTACTTC
TRBV7-9,NA,NA,TRBJ1-4,CASSSPSSNEKLFF,TGTGCCAGCAGCTCCCCCTCCTCTAATGAAAAACTGTTTTTT
TRBV28,TRBD2,NA,TRBJ2-1,CASSGTPRLAGESLNEQFF,TGTGCCAGCAGTGGAACTCCGAGACTAGCGGGAGAATCATTGAATGAGCAGTTCTTC
TRBV5-5,NA,NA,TRBJ2-6,CASSLSGSPSGANVLTF,TGTGCCAGCAGCTTGTCCGGCAGTCCCTCTGGGGCCAACGTCCTGACTTTC
TRBV27,TRBD2,NA,TRBJ2-4,CASSLGTSGARNIQYF,TGTGCCAGCAGTTTGGGGACTAGCGGGGCCCGAAACATTCAGTACTTC
TRBV19,NA,NA,TRBJ2-5,CASSDPRTENQETQYF,TGTGCCAGTAGTGATCCCAGGACAGAAAACCAAGAGACCCAGTACTTC